This T cell receptor beta chain comes out of a study of T-cell reconstitution after alpha-beta-depleted transplantation in children. Germline loops: CDR1 SGHTA, CDR2 FQGNSA. The CDR3 loop spans 16 amino acids. J was trimmed by 1 base and V by 1 base; bases with no gene match: 5. Preparation of the TCRbeta library was carried out with unique molecular identifiers. TCRdb independently ran MiXCR on the PCR reads; one entry per CDR3 protein. The data contain approximately 640,000 distinct CDR3 sequences, roughly 15% of them singletons. The chain is built from TRBV7-2 and TRBJ2-3; 7 bases line up with TRBD2. The receptor's source is a human donor who donated a stem cell graft to a child with acute myeloid leukemia. The specimen comprised PBMCs from the stem cell graft donor, sampled from the stem cell graft. The CDR3 nucleotides are TGTGCCAGCAGCTTAGGCGGCGGGGGAGGCACAGATACGCAGTATTTT. It encodes CASSLGGGGGTDTQYF.